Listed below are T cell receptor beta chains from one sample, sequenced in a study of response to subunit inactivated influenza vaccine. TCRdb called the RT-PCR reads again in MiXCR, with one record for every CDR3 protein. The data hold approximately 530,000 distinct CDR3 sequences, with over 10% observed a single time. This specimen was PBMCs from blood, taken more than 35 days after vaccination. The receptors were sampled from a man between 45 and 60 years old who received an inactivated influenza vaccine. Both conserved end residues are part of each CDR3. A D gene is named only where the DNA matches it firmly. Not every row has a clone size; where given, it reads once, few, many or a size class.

CASSLLIGDTQYF	TGTGCCAGCAGTTTACTGATAGGAGATACGCAGTATTTT	TRBV12-3/TRBV12-4	TRBJ2-3	.	many
CASSSTSGRIYEQYF	TGTGCCAGCAGCTCTACTAGCGGGAGAATCTACGAGCAGTACTTC	TRBV3-1	TRBJ2-7	TRBD2	few
CASTGTYEQYF	TGTGCCAGCACCGGGACCTACGAGCAGTACTTC	TRBV2	TRBJ2-7	.	few
CASSPSIEQETQYF	TGCGCCAGCAGCCCGTCGATAGAGCAAGAGACCCAGTACTTC	TRBV5-1	TRBJ2-5	.	few
CASSLLAGSGETQYF	TGCGCCAGCAGCTTGTTAGCGGGGTCGGGAGAGACCCAGTACTTC	TRBV5-1	TRBJ2-5	TRBD2	few
CSAAPITSGKETQYF	TGCAGTGCAGCCCCTATTACTAGCGGGAAAGAGACCCAGTACTTC	TRBV20-1	TRBJ2-5	TRBD2	.
CASSLTPGSYNEQFF	TGTGCCAGCAGTTTGACCCCTGGTTCCTACAATGAGCAGTTCTTC	TRBV27	TRBJ2-1	.	.
CASSQEGRAVYEQYF	TGCGCCAGCAGCCAAGAGGGGAGGGCAGTCTACGAGCAGTACTTC	TRBV4-3	TRBJ2-7	TRBD2	.
CASPRADRSTDTQYF	TGCGCCAGCCCCCGGGCGGACAGAAGCACAGATACGCAGTATTTT	TRBV4-3	TRBJ2-3	.	.
CASSYVWKGPDTQYF	TGTGCCAGCAGTTATGTCTGGAAGGGGCCAGATACGCAGTATTTT	TRBV28	TRBJ2-3	.	.
CSALEAPYEQYF	TGCAGTGCTTTAGAAGCCCCCTACGAGCAGTACTTC	TRBV20-1	TRBJ2-7	.	few
CASSPTSGARTDTQYF	TGTGCCAGCAGCCCGACTAGCGGCGCACGCACAGATACGCAGTATTTT	TRBV7-2	TRBJ2-3	TRBD2	.
CASSQILQGTGELFF	TGCGCCAGCAGCCAGATCCTACAGGGTACCGGGGAGCTGTTTTTT	TRBV4-3	TRBJ2-2	.	many
CASSFRQGFSYGYTF	TGTGCCAGCAGTTTTAGACAGGGTTTCAGCTATGGCTACACCTTC	TRBV12-3/TRBV12-4	TRBJ1-2	TRBD1	few
CASSTTSGGFQETQYF	TGTGCCAGCAGCACAACTAGCGGGGGATTCCAAGAGACCCAGTACTTC	TRBV7-9	TRBJ2-5	TRBD2	many
CASTLTLEGTQYF	TGTGCCAGCACCCTCACCCTAGAAGGCACGCAGTATTTT	TRBV25-1	TRBJ2-3	.	few
CASAHAQTYEQYF	TGCGCCAGCGCCCACGCACAGACCTACGAGCAGTACTTC	TRBV4-1	TRBJ2-7	.	few
CASSYFGQAGELFF	TGTGCCAGCAGTTACTTTGGACAGGCCGGGGAGCTGTTTTTT	TRBV6-5	TRBJ2-2	TRBD1	.
CASSQEIGPNEKLFF	TGTGCCAGCAGCCAAGAAATCGGACCAAATGAAAAACTGTTTTTT	TRBV3-1	TRBJ1-4	.	.
CASSLDFRSSGVYNEQFF	TGTGCCAGCAGCTTAGATTTTCGGTCTAGCGGAGTTTACAATGAGCAGTTCTTC	TRBV11-2	TRBJ2-1	TRBD2	.
CSAVGGDYGYTF	TGCAGTGCTGTGGGGGGAGACTATGGCTACACCTTC	TRBV20-1	TRBJ1-2	.	few
CSARDRESSYNEQFF	TGCAGTGCTAGAGATCGGGAGAGCTCCTACAATGAGCAGTTCTTC	TRBV20-1	TRBJ2-1	.	few
CSASGSGVNEQFF	TGCAGTGCTAGTGGTTCGGGGGTGAATGAGCAGTTCTTC	TRBV20-1	TRBJ2-1	.	few
CASSRAGTGTAETQYF	TGTGCCAGCAGCCGGGCCGGGACAGGGACGGCAGAGACCCAGTACTTC	TRBV7-9	TRBJ2-5	TRBD1	.
CASSLSQVASTEAFF	TGTGCCAGCAGCTTAAGCCAGGTGGCGAGCACTGAAGCTTTCTTT	TRBV11-2	TRBJ1-1	.	few
CASSQGSGRKETQYF	TGTGCCAGCAGCCAGGGTAGCGGGAGAAAGGAGACCCAGTACTTC	TRBV5-4	TRBJ2-5	TRBD2	.
CASSRDRVRNTEAFF	TGCGCCAGCAGCAGGGACAGGGTTCGGAACACTGAAGCTTTCTTT	TRBV5-1	TRBJ1-1	TRBD1	many
CASSDPGGVRDTQYF	TGTGCCAGCAGTGACCCAGGGGGCGTTAGGGATACGCAGTATTTT	TRBV9	TRBJ2-3	TRBD1	.
CSVVQGNEQFF	TGCAGCGTGGTTCAGGGTAATGAGCAGTTCTTC	TRBV29-1	TRBJ2-1	.	many
CASSEAGGAFF	TGTGCCAGCAGTGAAGCAGGGGGGGCTTTCTTT	TRBV6-1	TRBJ1-1	.	.